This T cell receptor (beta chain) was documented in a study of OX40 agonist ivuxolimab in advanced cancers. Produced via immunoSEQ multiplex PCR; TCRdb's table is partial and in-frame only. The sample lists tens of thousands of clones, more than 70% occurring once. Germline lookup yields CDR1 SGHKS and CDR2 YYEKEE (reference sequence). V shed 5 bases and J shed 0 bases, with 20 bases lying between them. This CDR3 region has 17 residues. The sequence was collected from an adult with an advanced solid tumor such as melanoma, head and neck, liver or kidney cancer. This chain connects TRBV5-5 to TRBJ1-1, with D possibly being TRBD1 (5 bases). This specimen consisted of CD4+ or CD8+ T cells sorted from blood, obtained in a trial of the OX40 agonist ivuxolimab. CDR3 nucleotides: TGTGCCAGCAGGGGACCCCGGTGGGGGAATTTGAACACTGAAGCTTTCTTT. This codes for CASRGPRWGNLNTEAFF.